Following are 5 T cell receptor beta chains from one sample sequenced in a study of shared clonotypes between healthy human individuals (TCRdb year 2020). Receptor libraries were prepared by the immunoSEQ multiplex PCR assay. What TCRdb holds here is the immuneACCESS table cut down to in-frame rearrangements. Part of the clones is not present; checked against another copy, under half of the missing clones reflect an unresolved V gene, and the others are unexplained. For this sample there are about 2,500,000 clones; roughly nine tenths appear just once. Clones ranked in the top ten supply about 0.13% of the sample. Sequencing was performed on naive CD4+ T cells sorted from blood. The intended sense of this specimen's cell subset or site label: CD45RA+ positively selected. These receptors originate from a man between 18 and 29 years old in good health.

The CDR3 region has the DNA TGTGCCAGCCTCAAGGGGGACAGCGGGGAAAAACTGTTTTTT. Amino acid sequence: CASLKGDSGEKLFF. The chain links TRBV6-6 to TRBJ1-4; 7 nucleotides agree with TRBD1. Looked up from germline, CDR1 is MNHNY and CDR2 is SVGAGI (reference sequence). V gave up 8 bases and J gave up 8 bases; unmatched junction bases: 11. CDR3 length: 14 amino acids.

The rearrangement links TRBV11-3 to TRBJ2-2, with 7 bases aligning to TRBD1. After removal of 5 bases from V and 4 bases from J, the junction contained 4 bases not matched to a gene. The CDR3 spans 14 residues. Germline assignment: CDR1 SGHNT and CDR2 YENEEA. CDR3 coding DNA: TGTGCCAGCAGCAGGGACAGTTTCACCGGGGAGCTGTTTTTT. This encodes CASSRDSFTGELFF.

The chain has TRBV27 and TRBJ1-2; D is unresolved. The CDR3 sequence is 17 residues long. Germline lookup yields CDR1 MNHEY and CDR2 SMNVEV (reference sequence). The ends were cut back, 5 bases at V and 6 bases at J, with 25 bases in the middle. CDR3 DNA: TGTGCCAGCAGTCCGCATTTTATATCCCAGGATTTCGATGGCTACACCTTC. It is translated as CASSPHFISQDFDGYTF.

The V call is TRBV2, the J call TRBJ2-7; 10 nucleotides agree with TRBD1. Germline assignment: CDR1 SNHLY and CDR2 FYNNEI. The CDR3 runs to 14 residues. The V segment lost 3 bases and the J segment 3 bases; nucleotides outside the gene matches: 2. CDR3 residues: CASSDWTGGYEQYF. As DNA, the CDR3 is TGTGCCAGCAGTGATTGGACAGGGGGCTACGAGCAGTACTTC.

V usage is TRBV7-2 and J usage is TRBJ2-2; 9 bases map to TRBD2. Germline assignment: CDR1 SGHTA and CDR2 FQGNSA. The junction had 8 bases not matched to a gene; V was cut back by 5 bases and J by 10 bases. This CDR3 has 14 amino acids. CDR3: CASSVGREGTELFF. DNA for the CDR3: TGTGCCAGCAGCGTGGGGCGGGAGGGTACGGAGCTGTTTTTT.